A single sample gave rise to the 28 T cell receptor beta chains below, sequenced in a study of cytomegalovirus exposure and HLA in healthy donors. PCR employed 60 Vbeta and 13 Jbeta primers. Method: immunoSEQ multiplex PCR; TCRdb's copy keeps in-frame clones and lacks some. The sample lists fewer than 75,000 clones, around three quarters seen once, with about 4.5% in the top ten. The source material was PBMCs. Source of these receptors: a woman under 40 in good health and CMV-seronegative.

This clone has only one observation. The CDR3 bases are TGCGCCAGCAGCTTAACCGGGACAGGGGCTTTGGCCCTCCACTTT. Translated: CASSLTGTGALALHF. The chain links TRBV5-1 to TRBJ1-6, with 10 bases aligning to TRBD1. The trim removed 2 bases at V and 14 bases at J, leaving 10 bases unmatched. In germline, CDR1 is SGHRS, CDR2 YFSETQ. The CDR3 runs to 15 residues.

The V and J genes are TRBV30 and TRBJ1-4; 8 positions match TRBD1. CDR3 length equals 14 residues. Germline V CDR1 and CDR2: GTSNPN, SVGIG (reference sequence). Trimming removed 3 bases from V and 8 bases from J; junction bases left unmatched: 8. The CDR3 DNA reads as TGTGCCTGGAGCCAAGAGACAGGGGCCGAAAAACTGTTTTTT. Its translation: CAWSQETGAEKLFF. The full variable domain, in which reference TRBV30 and TRBJ1-4 provide the parts outside the CDR3, is SQTIHQWPATLVQPVGSPLSLECTVEGTSNPNLYWYRQAAGRGLQLLFYSVGIGQISSEVPQNLSASRPQDRQFILSSKKLLLSDSGFYLCAWSQETGAEKLFFGSGTQLSVL.

This sequence joins TRBV5-1 and TRBJ1-2; no firm D call. This CDR3 is built from 13 residues. Germline CDR1 reads SGHRS; CDR2 reads YFSETQ. Between the trimmed V and J ends, which lost 0 bases and 7 bases, there was a span of 10 bases. DNA for the CDR3: TGCGCCAGCAGCTTGGAAGTTAGGAGTGGCTACACCTTC. Amino acid sequence: CASSLEVRSGYTF.

The chain uses TRBV6-5 and TRBJ1-1, with 8 bases that match TRBD1. Germline lookup yields CDR1 MNHEY and CDR2 SVGAGI. The length of the CDR3 is 14 residues. After removal of 5 bases from V and 1 base from J, the junction contained 3 bases not matched to a gene. Here the CDR3 reads CASSGGTGNTEAFF. The CDR3 bases are TGTGCCAGCAGTGGGGGGACAGGGAACACTGAAGCTTTCTTT.

The chain recombines TRBV6-5 with TRBJ1-5; 7 positions agree with TRBD1. V gave up 0 bases and J gave up 4 bases; unmatched junction bases: 3. Germline V lookup: CDR1 MNHEY, CDR2 SVGAGI. The CDR3 consists of 15 residues. CDR3 sequence (DNA): TGTGCCAGCAGTTACTCACGGGACAGAAATCAGCCCCAGCATTTT. Amino acid sequence: CASSYSRDRNQPQHF.

The chain combines TRBV4-3 with TRBJ2-2; 13 bases are shared with TRBD2. The CDR3 totals 17 residues. Germline V gene lookup returns CDR1 LGHNA and CDR2 YSLEER. Losses at the gene ends were 0 bases for V and 4 bases for J; bases not matched to a gene: 2. The CDR3 nucleotides read TGCGCCAGCAGCCAAGATGGACTAGCGGGAGTCACCGGGGAGCTGTTTTTT. Protein product: CASSQDGLAGVTGELFF.

This chain connects TRBV27 to TRBJ2-7; possible D gene TRBD1, 6 bases. The germline V gene encodes CDR1 MNHEY and CDR2 SMNVEV (reference sequence). The CDR3 extends over 13 amino acids. The V and J ends lost 2 bases and 3 bases respectively, with 8 bases between them. The CDR3 nucleotides read TGTGCCAGCAGTTTAATAGGGGGCTACGAGCAGTACTTC. Translation: CASSLIGGYEQYF.

The V gene is TRBV2, the J gene TRBJ1-5, with 8 bases fitting TRBD1. J gave up 6 bases and V 5 bases, and 18 bases lay outside the gene matches. The CDR3 has 18 amino acids. CDR1 is SNHLY and CDR2 is FYNNEI in the germline V gene. CDR3 amino acids: CASSNDRQGRSISQPQHF. The CDR3, as DNA: TGTGCCAGCAGTAACGATCGACAGGGGAGGAGTATTAGTCAGCCCCAGCATTTT.

This clone was seen a single time. Here the CDR3 reads CASSPSGVNQPQHF. The CDR3 region has the DNA TGTGCCAGCAGCCCTTCAGGGGTGAATCAGCCCCAGCATTTT. The gene calls are TRBV28 and TRBJ1-5; the D gene is possibly TRBD1 (6 bases). The CDR3 spans 14 residues. Germline values: CDR1 MDHEN, CDR2 SYDVKM. The germline V and J ends were trimmed by 6 bases and 4 bases, with 13 bases remaining between them.

V and J are TRBV11-2 and TRBJ2-7, with 9 bases lining up with TRBD1. Germline CDR1 reads SGHAT; CDR2 reads FQNNGV. Trimming at V came to 4 bases and at J to 4 bases, leaving 5 bases not matched to a gene. The CDR3 consists of 14 residues. In DNA form, the CDR3 reads TGTGCCAGCAGCTACGGGACAGGGATATACGAGCAGTACTTC. Encoded protein: CASSYGTGIYEQYF.

J is TRBJ2-1 and V is TRBV2; 11 nucleotides agree with TRBD2. Germline trimming cut 7 bases from V and 2 bases from J; bases unmatched to any gene: 16. Germline CDR1 is SNHLY and CDR2 is FYNNEI. The CDR3 spans 19 residues. CDR3 sequence reads: CASKRTSATSGTPYNEQFF. In nucleotides, the CDR3 is TGTGCCAGCAAACGAACTAGCGCGACTAGCGGGACCCCCTACAATGAGCAGTTCTTC.

For the CDR3, the DNA is TGTGCCAGCAGTCGACTCCCGACCTACGAGCAGTACTTC. As protein: CASSRLPTYEQYF. This chain links TRBV6-6 with TRBJ2-7, with D hard to call. V lost 5 bases, J lost 2 bases, and 10 bases lay in between. Germline values: CDR1 MNHNY, CDR2 SVGAGI (reference sequence). The CDR3 covers 13 residues.

The genes are TRBV5-1 and TRBJ2-2; 9 bases fit TRBD2. Unmatched junction bases numbered 1, after V lost 0 bases and J lost 1 base. CDR1 is SGHRS and CDR2 is YFSETQ in the germline V gene. This CDR3 region has 16 residues. CDR3 sequence: CASSLGTSVNTGELFF. In DNA form, the CDR3 reads TGCGCCAGCAGCTTGGGGACTAGCGTGAACACCGGGGAGCTGTTTTTT. The full variable domain, rest sourced from reference TRBV5-1 and TRBJ2-2, is KAGVTQTPRYLIKTRGQQVTLSCSPISGHRSVSWYQQTPGQGLQFLFEYFSETQRNKGNFPGRFSGRQFSNSRSEMNVSTLELGDSALYLCASSLGTSVNTGELFFGEGSRLTVL.

The V call is TRBV29-1, the J call TRBJ1-3; no firm D call. V was shortened by 7 bases and J by 4 bases, with 8 bases between the two germline ends. CDR1 and CDR2 (germline): SQVTM, ANQGSEA. The CDR3 is 11 amino acids. CDR3 bases: TGCAGCGCCGCACGGGGAAACACCATATATTTT. As protein: CSAARGNTIYF.

This clone occurred once. The CDR3 loop is CASSDRRGFTDTQYF. CDR3 DNA: TGTGCCAGCAGTGACCGGAGGGGCTTCACAGATACGCAGTATTTT. The chain recombines TRBV6-1 with TRBJ2-3; D may be TRBD2 (6 bases). In germline, CDR1 is MNHNS, CDR2 SASEGT. Trimming took off 3 bases at V and 2 bases at J, with 12 bases between the two ends. The CDR3 length is 15 residues.

V usage is TRBV4-1 and J usage is TRBJ2-5; no clear D. The CDR3 extends over 12 amino acids. Per germline, CDR1 MGHRA and CDR2 YSYEKL. V lost 2 bases and J lost 3, with 4 bases in between. Written as DNA, the CDR3 is TGCGCCAGCAGCCAACCAAAAGAGACCCAGTACTTC. Translating gives CASSQPKETQYF.

The rearrangement uses TRBV7-9 and TRBJ1-1, with a weak D call TRBD1 (6 bases). Trimming cost V 5 bases and J 1 base, with 11 bases left between them. Germline V lookup: CDR1 SEHNR, CDR2 FQNEAQ (reference sequence). The CDR3 has 14 amino acids. Written as DNA, the CDR3 is TGTGCCAGCAGCGCCTCGACAGGGAACACTGAAGCTTTCTTT. It yields the protein CASSASTGNTEAFF.

V gene TRBV15 combines with J gene TRBJ2-7; D is undetermined. This CDR3 is 14 amino acids long. Germline V gene data show CDR1 as LNHNV and CDR2 as YYDKDF (reference sequence). V was clipped by 0 bases and J by 0 bases, with 6 bases between them. CDR3 sequence reads: CATSREGISYEQYF. The CDR3 DNA reads as TGTGCCACCAGCAGAGAGGGCATCTCCTACGAGCAGTACTTC.

The chain has TRBV27 and TRBJ2-5, with TRBD1 as a possible D gene (5 bases). The CDR3 loop spans 14 amino acids. Germline lookup yields CDR1 MNHEY and CDR2 SMNVEV (reference sequence). The V end was cut by 3 bases, the J end by 4 bases, with 12 bases between. The CDR3 spells CASSLTRVRETQYF. CDR3 bases: TGTGCCAGCAGTTTGACCAGGGTACGAGAGACCCAGTACTTC.

This chain uses TRBV5-1 with TRBJ2-3; 10 nucleotides agree with TRBD2. This CDR3 contains 13 residues. Germline values: CDR1 SGHRS, CDR2 YFSETQ. With V trimmed by 5 bases and J by 5 bases, 2 bases remained unmatched. The CDR3 DNA sequence: TGCGCCAGCAGTCTAGCGGGAGTAGATACGCAGTATTTT. Translating it yields CASSLAGVDTQYF.

The chain is built from TRBV28 and TRBJ1-1; unclear D gene. Trimming stripped 2 bases from V and 0 bases from J, with 13 bases between. The CDR3 totals 16 residues. The germline gives CDR1 MDHEN, CDR2 SYDVKM. CDR3 region: CASSLPLADMNTEAFF. The DNA for the CDR3 is TGTGCCAGCAGTTTACCCCTGGCTGACATGAACACTGAAGCTTTCTTT.

This clone was counted a single time. V gene TRBV5-4 combines with J gene TRBJ1-1, with no clear D. Trimming shortened V by 7 bases and J by 1 base, and 11 bases separated the two germline ends. Per the germline V gene, CDR1 is SGHNT and CDR2 is YYREEE (reference sequence). The CDR3 has 13 residues. Here the CDR3 reads CASHYEGNTEAFF. DNA of the CDR3: TGTGCCAGCCACTACGAGGGGAACACTGAAGCTTTCTTT.

The rearrangement uses TRBV30 and TRBJ1-2; D remains ambiguous. Per germline, CDR1 GTSNPN and CDR2 SVGIG (reference sequence). The V end was cut by 0 bases, the J end by 4 bases, with 12 bases between. The CDR3 covers 14 residues. The CDR3 DNA is TGTGCCTGGAGTGTCAAAACAGTCCCCTATGGCTACACCTTC. Translated, it gives CAWSVKTVPYGYTF.

This clone was counted between two and nine times. The chain is built from TRBV19 and TRBJ2-7, with a weak D call TRBD1 (6 bases). Trimming removed 5 bases from V and 4 bases from J, with 9 bases in between. Per the germline V gene, CDR1 is LNHDA and CDR2 is SQIVND (reference sequence). The CDR3 length is 12 residues. CDR3 nucleotide sequence: TGTGCCAGTAGTCAGGACAGATACGAGCAGTACTTC. Its protein is CASSQDRYEQYF.

The rearrangement joins TRBV6-5 to TRBJ2-7; TRBD1 matches 8 bases. Germline V gene sequence: CDR1 MNHEY, CDR2 SVGAGI. This CDR3 has 12 residues. V was pared by 4 bases and J by 6 bases, with 2 bases of the junction left unmatched. CDR3 DNA: TGTGCCAGCAGTTGGGGGACAGGCGAGCAGTACTTC. Amino acids: CASSWGTGEQYF.

The chain links TRBV30 to TRBJ2-1, with a possible D match to TRBD2 (6 bases). This CDR3 region has 14 residues. Germline CDR1 is GTSNPN and CDR2 is SVGIG (reference sequence). With 4 bases removed from V and 6 bases from J, the gap between germline ends came to 16 bases. The CDR3 nucleotides read TGTGCCTGGACAATGAATAGAGCGGGCAATGAGCAGTTCTTC. It encodes CAWTMNRAGNEQFF.

This clone showed up just a few times. The V and J genes are TRBV2 and TRBJ1-4; 9 positions agree with TRBD1. V shed 10 bases and J 5 bases; nucleotides not matched to a gene: 5. Per germline, CDR1 SNHLY and CDR2 FYNNEI. The CDR3 length is 13 residues. CDR3 region: CATLGTGNEKLFF. The CDR3 bases are TGTGCCACCCTCGGGACAGGGAATGAAAAACTGTTTTTT.

This clone was detected only a few times. The chain links TRBV11-2 to TRBJ1-1, with D hard to call. V gave up 1 base and J gave up 6 bases, with 9 bases separating them. Germline V gene lookup returns CDR1 SGHAT and CDR2 FQNNGV. The CDR3 runs 13 residues. The CDR3 DNA reads TGTGCCAGCAGCTTAGTAGCGAGACCTGAAGCTTTCTTT. Its translation: CASSLVARPEAFF. The entire variable domain, with the rest obtained from reference TRBV11-2 and TRBJ1-1, is as follows: EAGVAQSPRYKIIEKRQSVAFWCNPISGHATLYWYQQILGQGPKLLIQFQNNGVVDDSQLPKDRFSAERLKGVDSTLKIQPAKLEDSAVYLCASSLVARPEAFFGQGTRLTVV.